The 27 T cell receptor beta chains given below trace back to one sample, sequenced in a study of patients and donors after allogeneic stem cell transplantation. TCRdb ran MiXCR on the RT-PCR reads and lists one entry per CDR3 protein. The sample has roughly 200,000 distinct CDR3 sequences, about 37% seen once. What was sequenced was blood, either unsorted or a sorted T cell fraction (not recorded which). The receptor source for this set is a human donor who was either an allogeneic HSCT recipient or a stem cell or donor lymphocyte infusion donor (not recorded which). It is not recorded whose cells these are; they may come from a transplant donor.

The table lists this clonotype with a few counts. The V call is TRBV7-6, the J call TRBJ1-6; no firm D call. This CDR3 contains 13 residues. The germline CDR1 and CDR2 sequences are SGHVS and FNYEAQ. Trimming shortened V by 2 bases and J by 10 bases, and 9 bases separated the two germline ends. This CDR3 reads CASSLSPTSPLHF. CDR3 DNA: TGTGCCAGCAGCTTATCCCCCACCTCACCCCTCCACTTT. The entire variable domain, with the rest obtained from reference TRBV7-6 and TRBJ1-6, is as follows: GAGVSQSPRYKVTKRGQDVALRCDPISGHVSLYWYRQALGQGPEFLTYFNYEAQQDKSGLPNDRFSAERPEGSISTLTIQRTEQRDSAMYRCASSLSPTSPLHFGNGTRLTVT.

For the CDR3, the DNA is TGTGCCAGCAGCTTAGAGTCCGGGAGGGGCGGAAAACTGTTTTTT. Amino acid sequence: CASSLESGRGGKLFF. The chain couples TRBV7-2 to TRBJ1-4; tentative D call: TRBD1 (5 bases). From germline, CDR1 is SGHTA and CDR2 FQGNSA. The ends were cut back, 1 base at V and 10 bases at J, with 16 bases in the middle. This CDR3 spans 15 amino acids. Using reference TRBV7-2 and TRBJ1-4 for the parts outside the CDR3, the full variable domain is GAGVSQSPSNKVTEKGKDVELRCDPISGHTALYWYRQSLGQGLEFLIYFQGNSAPDKSGLPSDRFSAERTGGSVSTLTIQRTQQEDSAVYLCASSLESGRGGKLFFGSGTQLSVL.

The chain combines TRBV28 with TRBJ2-7; TRBD1 agrees at 9 bases. Germline values: CDR1 MDHEN, CDR2 SYDVKM. Germline trimming cut 6 bases from V and 6 bases from J; bases unmatched to any gene: 9. The CDR3 is 14 residues long. DNA for the CDR3: TGTGCCAGCAGCTCGGGACAGGGTTGGCGCGAGCAGTACTTC. This encodes CASSSGQGWREQYF.

This sequence joins TRBV5-1 and TRBJ1-6, with TRBD1 identical over 8 bases. Losses at the gene ends were 0 bases for V and 7 bases for J; bases not matched to a gene: 12. The CDR3 runs to 18 residues. Germline V gene sequence: CDR1 SGHRS, CDR2 YFSETQ. CDR3: CASSLGGPGGPGNSPLHF. CDR3 bases: TGCGCCAGCAGCTTGGGGGGCCCAGGGGGCCCCGGGAATTCACCCCTCCACTTT.

V and J are TRBV5-1 and TRBJ2-3, with D unresolved. Germline V gene data show CDR1 as SGHRS and CDR2 as YFSETQ. V dropped 0 bases and J dropped 6 bases, with 8 bases sitting between them. This CDR3 spans 13 amino acids. The CDR3 reads CASSLVSSDTQYF. The CDR3 DNA is TGCGCCAGCAGCTTGGTGAGTTCCGATACGCAGTATTTT.

J is TRBJ1-6 and V is TRBV6-2 or TRBV6-3; 12 bases are a match to TRBD1. CDR3 length: 16 amino acids. The junction had 14 bases not matched to a gene; V was cut back by 5 bases and J by 15 bases. The germline CDR1 and CDR2 sequences are MNHEY and SVGEGT. CDR3 residues: CASSQRGTGGIGRLHF. The CDR3 region has the DNA TGTGCCAGCAGTCAACGCGGGACAGGGGGCATCGGACGCCTCCACTTT.

The rearrangement uses TRBV9 and TRBJ2-3; 7 bases are a match to TRBD2. The CDR3 runs 14 residues. J was trimmed by 2 bases and V by 4 bases; bases with no gene match: 4. The germline CDR1 and CDR2 sequences are SGDLS and YYNGEE. The CDR3 protein is CASSPRDYTDTQYF. For the CDR3, the DNA is TGTGCCAGCAGCCCCCGGGACTACACAGATACGCAGTATTTT. Using reference TRBV9 and TRBJ2-3 for the parts outside the CDR3, the full variable domain is DSGVTQTPKHLITATGQRVTLRCSPRSGDLSVYWYQQSLDQGLQFLIQYYNGEERAKGNILERFSAQQFPDLHSELNLSSLELGDSALYFCASSPRDYTDTQYFGPGTRLTVL.

This chain uses TRBV3-1 with TRBJ2-1; TRBD1 might be the D (5 bases). V was cut by 4 bases and J by 3 bases, with 13 bases left in between. CDR1 LGHDT and CDR2 YNNKEL come from the germline V gene (reference sequence). The CDR3 covers 15 residues. CDR3 sequence: CASSPETAIYNEQFF. DNA of the CDR3: TGTGCCAGCAGCCCTGAGACAGCTATCTACAATGAGCAGTTCTTC.

In this sample, this clonotype turned up a few times. The rearrangement joins TRBV12-3 or TRBV12-4 to TRBJ1-6; TRBD1 agrees at 9 bases. The CDR3 loop spans 19 amino acids. The J segment lost 0 bases and the V segment lost 6 bases, leaving 12 bases of the junction unmatched. CDR3 protein: CASRPGQGTWSSYNSPLHF. The CDR3, as DNA: TGTGCCAGCAGACCGGGACAGGGTACTTGGTCCTCCTATAATTCACCCCTCCACTTT.

Written as DNA, the CDR3 is TGTGCCAGCAGCCACGAGGTAGGCTACGAGCAGTACTTC. It encodes CASSHEVGYEQYF. The chain is built from TRBV7-7 and TRBJ2-7; no definite D call. Germline V gene lookup returns CDR1 SSHAT and CDR2 FNYEAQ (reference sequence). V was cut by 5 bases and J by 3 bases, with 11 bases left in between. The CDR3 extends over 13 amino acids.

This clonotype was counted once. V gene TRBV11-3 combines with J gene TRBJ2-3; D ambiguous. There are 13 residues in the CDR3. The germline V and J ends were trimmed by 2 bases and 2 bases, with 5 bases remaining between them. Germline V gene sequence: CDR1 SGHNT, CDR2 YENEEA. As DNA, the CDR3 is TGTGCCAGCAGCTTACAGATCACAGATACGCAGTATTTT. Translation: CASSLQITDTQYF.

This clonotype has more than one count but fewer than ten. The chain uses TRBV5-1 and TRBJ1-5, with D tentatively TRBD1 (6 bases). Trimming shortened V by 0 bases and J by 1 base, and 23 bases separated the two germline ends. CDR1 SGHRS and CDR2 YFSETQ come from the germline V gene. The CDR3 spans 20 residues. CDR3 amino acids: CASSLAGTISNQSSNQPQHF. DNA of the CDR3: TGCGCCAGCAGCTTGGCTGGGACAATCTCCAATCAATCAAGCAATCAGCCCCAGCATTTT.

The chain is built from TRBV7-8 and TRBJ1-6; a possible D gene is TRBD1 (6 bases). V was shortened by 2 bases and J by 5 bases, with 10 bases between the two germline ends. This CDR3 contains 15 residues. The germline V gene encodes CDR1 SGHVS and CDR2 FQNEAQ. CDR3 in DNA: TGTGCCAGCAGCTTATCCGGACAGAATAATTCACCCCTCCACTTT. Amino acid sequence: CASSLSGQNNSPLHF.

This sequence joins TRBV20-1 and TRBJ1-1; maybe TRBD1 (5 bases). Trimming pared 3 bases from V and 1 base from J, leaving 12 bases between. The CDR3 runs to 14 residues. Germline V gene data show CDR1 as DFQATT and CDR2 as SNEGSKA (reference sequence). CDR3: CSARHGHSNTEAFF. The DNA for the CDR3 is TGCAGTGCTAGGCACGGACATTCGAACACTGAAGCTTTCTTT.

The chain's CDR3 is CASSQDSTGVNYGYTF. In nucleotides, the CDR3 is TGTGCCAGCAGCCAAGATTCCACAGGGGTAAACTATGGCTACACCTTC. This rearrangement joins TRBV4-2 to TRBJ1-2; 7 bases fit TRBD1. The germline V gene encodes CDR1 LGHNA and CDR2 YNFKEQ. Germline trimming cut 0 bases from V and 2 bases from J; bases unmatched to any gene: 6. CDR3 length equals 16 residues.

The chain couples TRBV10-3 to TRBJ1-2; D is ambiguous. From germline, CDR1 is ENHRY and CDR2 SYGVKD. V dropped 3 bases and J dropped 10 bases, with 21 bases sitting between them. This CDR3 has 15 amino acids. The chain's CDR3 is CAISDNTPLLTDYTF. The CDR3 nucleotides are TGTGCCATCAGTGACAATACCCCGTTACTGACTGACTACACCTTC.

The sample holds a few counts of this clonotype. The chain carries TRBV5-1 and TRBJ2-5; tentatively, D is TRBD2 (7 bases). The germline V gene encodes CDR1 SGHRS and CDR2 YFSETQ. The CDR3 extends over 15 amino acids. V was trimmed by 2 bases and J by 4 bases, leaving 15 bases between them. The CDR3 reads CASSFNGGPRETQYF. The CDR3 region has the DNA TGCGCCAGCAGCTTCAACGGGGGGCCTCGAGAGACCCAGTACTTC.

The rearrangement joins TRBV7-7 to TRBJ1-1, with D maybe TRBD1 (5 bases). Germline values: CDR1 SSHAT, CDR2 FNYEAQ (reference sequence). The CDR3 is made up of 13 amino acids. V lost 5 bases, J lost 1 base, and 8 bases lay in between. The CDR3 spells CASSKQANTEAFF. DNA of the CDR3: TGTGCCAGCAGCAAACAGGCGAACACTGAAGCTTTCTTT.

This clonotype was observed many times. This CDR3 is CASSLGVLNTEAFF. DNA for the CDR3: TGCGCCAGCAGCTTGGGAGTACTGAACACTGAAGCTTTCTTT. The chain recombines TRBV5-1 with TRBJ1-1; no clear D gene. V gave up 0 bases and J gave up 0 bases, with 6 bases separating them. This CDR3 contains 14 residues. Germline V lookup: CDR1 SGHRS, CDR2 YFSETQ.

This chain connects TRBV5-1 to TRBJ1-6; tentatively, D is TRBD1 (5 bases). Germline loops: CDR1 SGHRS, CDR2 YFSETQ. The CDR3 is made up of 14 amino acids. The V end lost 2 bases, the J end lost 7 bases, and 10 bases lay between the germline ends. For the CDR3, the DNA is TGCGCCAGCAGCTTAAGGGACGGAAATTCACCCCTCCACTTT. Translation: CASSLRDGNSPLHF.

The chain is built from TRBV4-3 and TRBJ1-1; possibly TRBD1 for D (6 bases). This CDR3 region has 13 residues. V gave up 0 bases and J gave up 8 bases, with 10 bases separating them. Germline CDR1 reads LGHNA; CDR2 reads YSLEER. CDR3 sequence reads: CASSQEGAGEAFF. The CDR3 nucleotides read TGCGCCAGCAGCCAAGAGGGGGCAGGGGAAGCTTTCTTT.

The chain couples TRBV7-2 to TRBJ2-3; no firm D call. V lost 2 bases and J lost 5, with 17 bases in between. Germline lookup yields CDR1 SGHTA and CDR2 FQGNSA. This CDR3 has 16 residues. CDR3 in DNA: TGTGCCAGCAGCTTAACCCCTAGTCGATTAGGAGATACGCAGTATTTT. Residues: CASSLTPSRLGDTQYF. Supplemented by reference TRBV7-2 and TRBJ2-3, the full variable domain reads GAGVSQSPSNKVTEKGKDVELRCDPISGHTALYWYRQSLGQGLEFLIYFQGNSAPDKSGLPSDRFSAERTGGSVSTLTIQRTQQEDSAVYLCASSLTPSRLGDTQYFGPGTRLTVL.

The rearrangement joins TRBV27 to TRBJ2-3; D not resolved. The ends were cut back, 3 bases at V and 5 bases at J, with 12 bases in the middle. This CDR3 spans 14 amino acids. CDR1 is MNHEY and CDR2 is SMNVEV in the germline V gene (reference sequence). In nucleotides, the CDR3 is TGTGCCAGCAGTTTCGGCACGAATGGAGATACGCAGTATTTT. Encoded protein: CASSFGTNGDTQYF.

This clonotype was recorded a few times. The chain is built from TRBV10-3 and TRBJ1-2, with a tentative D call TRBD1 (6 bases). Trimming left V 6 bases short and J 6 bases short, with 17 bases between. Germline loops: CDR1 ENHRY, CDR2 SYGVKD. The CDR3 consists of 14 residues. DNA of the CDR3: TGTGCCATCAGAGGACAGACAGGTCTGCATGGCTACACCTTC. Its translation is CAIRGQTGLHGYTF.

The chain has TRBV28 and TRBJ1-5; D gene uncertain. V was cut by 5 bases and J by 7 bases, with 9 bases left in between. The germline V gene encodes CDR1 MDHEN and CDR2 SYDVKM. The CDR3 is 12 amino acids. The CDR3 region is CASSGGKQPQHF. CDR3 DNA: TGTGCCAGCAGTGGCGGAAAACAGCCCCAGCATTTT.

CDR3 protein: CSASGAGVTYEQYF. The CDR3 region has the DNA TGCAGTGCTAGTGGGGCAGGCGTGACCTACGAGCAGTACTTC. V gene TRBV20-1 combines with J gene TRBJ2-7; possible D gene TRBD1, 5 bases. The CDR3 loop spans 14 amino acids. Germline values: CDR1 DFQATT, CDR2 SNEGSKA (reference sequence). V was pared by 3 bases and J by 2 bases, with 14 bases between.

V and J are TRBV7-6 and TRBJ1-1; no clear D gene. There are 13 residues in the CDR3. V lost 5 bases and J 0 bases, leaving 7 bases between the germline ends. CDR1 and CDR2 (germline): SGHVS, FNYEAQ. The CDR3 here is CASSADMNTEAFF. The CDR3 DNA is TGTGCCAGCAGCGCTGACATGAACACTGAAGCTTTCTTT.